Listed here are 8 T cell receptor beta chains from one sample, sequenced in a study of blood T cell repertoires in COVID-19. Profiling relied on immunoSEQ multiplex PCR, and the TCRdb table lists in-frame clones only, not all of them. Of hundreds of thousands of clones in the sample, 75% to 85% were seen once. The specimen sequenced was peripheral blood. The receptors come from an elderly woman with COVID-19, enrolled during active disease.

The chain carries TRBV14 and TRBJ1-2; 7 bases are a match to TRBD1. The trim removed 4 bases at V and 4 bases at J, leaving 9 bases unmatched. CDR1 is SGHDN and CDR2 is FVKESK in the germline V gene. The CDR3 length is 15 residues. The CDR3 here is CASSRTGEIGYGYTF. As DNA, the CDR3 is TGTGCCAGCAGCCGTACAGGGGAAATTGGCTATGGCTACACCTTC.

In DNA, the CDR3 is TGTGCCAGCAGCTTAGCGGAGGCTCCTAACTATGGCTACACCTTC. It specifies CASSLAEAPNYGYTF. The V gene is TRBV7-9, the J gene TRBJ1-2; unclear D gene. The CDR3 covers 15 residues. The germline V gene has CDR1 SEHNR and CDR2 FQNEAQ (reference sequence). The ends were cut back, 0 bases at V and 0 bases at J, with 8 bases in the middle. Combining the CDR3 with reference TRBV7-9 and TRBJ1-2 gives the whole variable domain DTGVSQNPRHKITKRGQNVTFRCDPISEHNRLYWYRQTLGQGPEFLTYFQNEAQLEKSRLLSDRFSAERPKGSFSTLEIQRTEQGDSAMYLCASSLAEAPNYGYTFGSGTRLTVV.

J is TRBJ2-3 and V is TRBV19; the D gene is possibly TRBD1 (5 bases). Germline loops: CDR1 LNHDA, CDR2 SQIVND (reference sequence). There are 14 residues in the CDR3. V shed 3 bases and J shed 3 bases, with 10 bases lying between them. CDR3 protein: CASSISRVTDTQYF. The CDR3 coding sequence is TGTGCCAGTAGTATTTCCAGGGTTACAGATACGCAGTATTTT.

This clone was observed a few times. V gene TRBV5-1 combines with J gene TRBJ2-5; a possible D gene is TRBD2 (7 bases). Trimming removed 4 bases from V and 2 bases from J, with 18 bases in between. Germline assignment: CDR1 SGHRS and CDR2 YFSETQ. This CDR3 spans 16 amino acids. The chain's CDR3 is CASSLAGRGGQETQYF. CDR3 DNA: TGCGCCAGCAGCCTGGCCGGAAGGGGGGGACAAGAGACCCAGTACTTC.

V gene TRBV30 combines with J gene TRBJ1-2; 8 bases agree with TRBD1. In germline, CDR1 is GTSNPN, CDR2 SVGIG (reference sequence). This CDR3 is 14 amino acids long. V shed 7 bases, J shed 7 bases, and the junction held 14 bases outside the gene matches. As DNA, the CDR3 is TGTGCCTACGATCCGACAGGGGCTAAAGGTGGCTACACCTTC. Its translation: CAYDPTGAKGGYTF.

The gene calls are TRBV10-3 and TRBJ1-2, with 8 nucleotides matching TRBD1. The V gene end was trimmed by 5 bases and the J gene end by 0 bases; junction bases not matched to a gene: 8. Germline CDR1 and CDR2: ENHRY and SYGVKD. This CDR3 is built from 16 residues. The CDR3 DNA is TGTGCCATCAGTCCGGGACAGGAAAAGGCTAACTATGGCTACACCTTC. It encodes CAISPGQEKANYGYTF.

This clone was observed once. This chain links TRBV27 with TRBJ1-3, with 7 bases identical to TRBD1. Germline-derived CDR1 and CDR2 are MNHEY and SMNVEV (reference sequence). The CDR3 loop spans 15 amino acids. V lost 3 bases to trimming and J lost 1 base; unmatched junction nucleotides: 3. The CDR3, as DNA: TGTGCCAGCAGTTTGGAGGGGGCGTCTGGAAACACCATATATTTT. Its protein is CASSLEGASGNTIYF.

The chain combines TRBV19 with TRBJ1-1; 7 bases line up with TRBD1. There are 13 residues in the CDR3. The V segment lost 4 bases and the J segment 7 bases; nucleotides outside the gene matches: 6. CDR1 LNHDA and CDR2 SQIVND come from the germline V gene (reference sequence). CDR3 loop: CASSTTDRDEAFF. CDR3 sequence (DNA): TGTGCCAGTAGTACTACCGACAGGGATGAAGCTTTCTTT.